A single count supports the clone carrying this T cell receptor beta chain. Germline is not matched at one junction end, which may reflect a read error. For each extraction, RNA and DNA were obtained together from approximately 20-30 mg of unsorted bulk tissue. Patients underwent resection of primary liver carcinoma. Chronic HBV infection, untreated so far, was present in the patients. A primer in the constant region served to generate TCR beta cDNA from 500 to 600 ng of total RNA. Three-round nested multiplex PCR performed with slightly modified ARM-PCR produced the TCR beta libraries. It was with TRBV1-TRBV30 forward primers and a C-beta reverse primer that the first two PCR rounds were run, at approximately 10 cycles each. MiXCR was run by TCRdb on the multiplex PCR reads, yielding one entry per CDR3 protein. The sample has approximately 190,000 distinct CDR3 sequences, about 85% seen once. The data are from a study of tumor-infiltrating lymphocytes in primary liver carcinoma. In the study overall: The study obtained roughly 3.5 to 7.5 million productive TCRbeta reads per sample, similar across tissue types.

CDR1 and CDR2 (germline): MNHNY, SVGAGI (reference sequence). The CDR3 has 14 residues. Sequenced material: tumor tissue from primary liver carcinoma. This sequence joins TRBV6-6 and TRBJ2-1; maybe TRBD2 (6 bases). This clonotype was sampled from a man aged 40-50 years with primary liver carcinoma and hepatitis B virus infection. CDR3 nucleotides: TGTGCCAGCAGTCCCCGGACTACCCCCCTCGGGCAGTTCTTT. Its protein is CASSPRTTPLGQFF.